This record concerns one T cell receptor (beta chain) sequence. The target antigen is unknown. The sample belongs to a study of T cell responses to AZD1222 COVID-19 vaccine. Study outcomes and limitations: Clonal diversity was possibly underestimated, and white British individuals and females predominated among donors. Regions 160-218 and 743-854 held dominance among vaccine-associated CD4 TCRs, which spanned spike.

The data were produced by immunoSEQ multiplex PCR, yet TCRdb's version contains in-frame clones alone and is incomplete. This repertoire shows about 85,000 clones, roughly 90% found once; its top ten account for approximately 6.3%. Germline values: CDR1 WSHSY, CDR2 SAAADI. The V end was cut by 2 bases, the J end by 10 bases, with 15 bases between. The CDR3 consists of 14 residues. The starting material was peripheral blood, obtained on day 0 of AZD1222 vaccination. The chain has TRBV10-2 and TRBJ1-5, with D unresolved. The TCR originated in an adult in good health. The CDR3 spells CASSEGRAVRPQHF. The CDR3 DNA sequence: TGCGCCAGCAGTGAGGGTAGAGCTGTGAGACCCCAGCATTTT.